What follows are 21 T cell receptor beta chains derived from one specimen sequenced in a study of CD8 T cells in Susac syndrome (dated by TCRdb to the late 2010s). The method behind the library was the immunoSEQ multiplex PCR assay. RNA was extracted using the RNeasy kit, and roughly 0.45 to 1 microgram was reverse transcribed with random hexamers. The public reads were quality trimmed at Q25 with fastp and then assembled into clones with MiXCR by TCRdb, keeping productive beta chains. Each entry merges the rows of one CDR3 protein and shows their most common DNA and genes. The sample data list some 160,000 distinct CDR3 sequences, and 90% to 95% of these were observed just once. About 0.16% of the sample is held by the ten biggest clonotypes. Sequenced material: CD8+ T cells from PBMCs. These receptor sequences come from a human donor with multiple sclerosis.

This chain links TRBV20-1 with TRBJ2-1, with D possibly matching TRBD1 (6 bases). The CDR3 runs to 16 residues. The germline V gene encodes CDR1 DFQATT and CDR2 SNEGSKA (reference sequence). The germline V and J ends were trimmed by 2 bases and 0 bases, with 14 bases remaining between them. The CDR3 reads CSARRRQASSYNEQFF. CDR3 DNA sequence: TGCAGTGCTAGACGCCGACAGGCAAGCTCCTACAATGAGCAGTTCTTC.

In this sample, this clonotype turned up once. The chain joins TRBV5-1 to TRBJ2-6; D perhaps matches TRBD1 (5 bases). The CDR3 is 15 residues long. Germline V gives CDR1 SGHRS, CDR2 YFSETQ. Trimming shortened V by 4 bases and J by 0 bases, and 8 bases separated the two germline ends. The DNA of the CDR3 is TGCGCCAGCAGCCACAGGCTCTCTGGGGCCAACGTCCTGACTTTC. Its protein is CASSHRLSGANVLTF.

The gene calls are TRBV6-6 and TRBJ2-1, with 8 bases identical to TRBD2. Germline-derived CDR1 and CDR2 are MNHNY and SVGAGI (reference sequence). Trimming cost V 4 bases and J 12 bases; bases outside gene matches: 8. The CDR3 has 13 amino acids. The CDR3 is CASSLARGDRQFF. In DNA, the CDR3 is TGTGCCAGCAGTTTGGCGCGGGGGGATCGGCAGTTCTTC.

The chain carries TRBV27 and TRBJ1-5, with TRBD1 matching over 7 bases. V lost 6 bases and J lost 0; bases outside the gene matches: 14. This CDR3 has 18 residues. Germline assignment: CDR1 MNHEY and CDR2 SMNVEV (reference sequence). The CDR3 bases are TGTGCCAGCAGCCGGACCCTCACCGGGACAGATAGCAATCAGCCCCAGCATTTT. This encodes CASSRTLTGTDSNQPQHF.

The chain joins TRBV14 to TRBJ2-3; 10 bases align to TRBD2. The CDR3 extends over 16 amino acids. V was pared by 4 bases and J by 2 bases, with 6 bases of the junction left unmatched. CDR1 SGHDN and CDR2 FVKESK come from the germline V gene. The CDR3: CASSLGTSVVTDTQYF. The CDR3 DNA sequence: TGTGCCAGCAGCCTGGGGACTAGCGTTGTCACAGATACGCAGTATTTT.

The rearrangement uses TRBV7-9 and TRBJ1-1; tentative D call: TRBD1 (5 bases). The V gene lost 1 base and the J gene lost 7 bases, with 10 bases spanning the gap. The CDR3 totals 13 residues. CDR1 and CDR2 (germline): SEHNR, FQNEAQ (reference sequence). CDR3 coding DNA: TGTGCCAGCAGCTTAGGGGGACCAGGTGAAGCTTTCTTT. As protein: CASSLGGPGEAFF. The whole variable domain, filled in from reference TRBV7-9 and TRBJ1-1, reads DTGVSQNPRHKITKRGQNVTFRCDPISEHNRLYWYRQTLGQGPEFLTYFQNEAQLEKSRLLSDRFSAERPKGSFSTLEIQRTEQGDSAMYLCASSLGGPGEAFFGQGTRLTVV.

CDR3 sequence (DNA): TGCGCCAGCAGCCCGGGGGACAGCCTAGGGGAGACCCAGTACTTC. Translating it yields CASSPGDSLGETQYF. The rearrangement joins TRBV5-1 to TRBJ2-5; perhaps TRBD1 as D (7 bases). CDR3 length: 15 residues. V lost 4 bases, J lost 5 bases, and 18 bases lay in between. Looked up from germline, CDR1 is SGHRS and CDR2 is YFSETQ.

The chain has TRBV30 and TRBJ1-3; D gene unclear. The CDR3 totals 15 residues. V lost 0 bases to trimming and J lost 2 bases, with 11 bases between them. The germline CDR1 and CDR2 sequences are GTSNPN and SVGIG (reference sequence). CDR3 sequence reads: CAWSVDASPGNTIYF. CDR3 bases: TGTGCCTGGAGTGTGGATGCCTCGCCTGGAAACACCATATATTTT.

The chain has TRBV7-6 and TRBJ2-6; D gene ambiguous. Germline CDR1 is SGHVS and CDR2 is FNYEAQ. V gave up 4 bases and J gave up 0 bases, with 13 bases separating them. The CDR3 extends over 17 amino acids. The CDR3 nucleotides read TGTGCCAGCAGCTCCCTAATGCTTTCCTCTGGGGCCAACGTCCTGACTTTC. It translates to CASSSLMLSSGANVLTF.

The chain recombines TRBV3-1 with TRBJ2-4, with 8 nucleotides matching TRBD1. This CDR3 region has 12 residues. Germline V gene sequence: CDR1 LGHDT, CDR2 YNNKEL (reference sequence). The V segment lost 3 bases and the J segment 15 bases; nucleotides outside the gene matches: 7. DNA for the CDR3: TGTGCCAGCAGCCATAGAGACAGGGGATGGTACTTC. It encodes CASSHRDRGWYF.

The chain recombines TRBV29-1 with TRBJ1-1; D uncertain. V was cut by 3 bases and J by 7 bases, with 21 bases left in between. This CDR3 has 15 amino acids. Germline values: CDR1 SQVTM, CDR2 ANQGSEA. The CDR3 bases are TGCAGCGTTGAGGCCGCGGACCCCGGTGTTGGTGAAGCTTTCTTT. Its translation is CSVEAADPGVGEAFF.

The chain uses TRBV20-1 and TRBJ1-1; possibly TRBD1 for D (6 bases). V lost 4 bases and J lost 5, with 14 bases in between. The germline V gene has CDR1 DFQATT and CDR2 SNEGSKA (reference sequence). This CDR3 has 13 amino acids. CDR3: CSAIRGIGTEAFF. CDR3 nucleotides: TGCAGTGCTATAAGGGGGATCGGGACTGAAGCTTTCTTT.

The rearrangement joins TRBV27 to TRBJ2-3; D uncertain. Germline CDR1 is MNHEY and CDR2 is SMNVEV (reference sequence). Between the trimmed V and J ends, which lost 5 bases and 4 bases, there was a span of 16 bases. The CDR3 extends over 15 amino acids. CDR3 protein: CASSNFLASADTQYF. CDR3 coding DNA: TGTGCCAGCAGTAATTTTTTGGCGAGCGCAGATACGCAGTATTTT.

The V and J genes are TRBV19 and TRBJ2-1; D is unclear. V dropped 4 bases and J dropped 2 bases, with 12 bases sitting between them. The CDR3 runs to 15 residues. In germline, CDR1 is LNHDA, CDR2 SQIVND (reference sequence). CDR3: CASSTPPYTYNEQFF. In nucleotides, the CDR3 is TGTGCCAGTAGTACCCCACCTTACACCTACAATGAGCAGTTCTTC.

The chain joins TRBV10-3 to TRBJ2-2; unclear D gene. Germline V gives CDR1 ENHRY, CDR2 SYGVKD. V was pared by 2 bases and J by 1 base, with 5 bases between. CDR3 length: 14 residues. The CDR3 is CAISELENTGELFF. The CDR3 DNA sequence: TGTGCCATCAGTGAGCTAGAGAACACCGGGGAGCTGTTTTTT.

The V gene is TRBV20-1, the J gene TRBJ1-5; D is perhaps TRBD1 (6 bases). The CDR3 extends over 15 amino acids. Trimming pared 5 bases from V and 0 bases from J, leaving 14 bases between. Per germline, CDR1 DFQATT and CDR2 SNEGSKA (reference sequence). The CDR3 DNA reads TGCAGTGCTGCGGACAGCAGGAATAGCAATCAGCCCCAGCATTTT. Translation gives CSAADSRNSNQPQHF.

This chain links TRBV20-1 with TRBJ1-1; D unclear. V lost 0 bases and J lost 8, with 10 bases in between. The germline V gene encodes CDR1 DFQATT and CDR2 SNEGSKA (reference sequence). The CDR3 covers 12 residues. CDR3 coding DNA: TGCAGTGCTAGAGATTGGAGTTACGAAGCTTTCTTT. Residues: CSARDWSYEAFF.

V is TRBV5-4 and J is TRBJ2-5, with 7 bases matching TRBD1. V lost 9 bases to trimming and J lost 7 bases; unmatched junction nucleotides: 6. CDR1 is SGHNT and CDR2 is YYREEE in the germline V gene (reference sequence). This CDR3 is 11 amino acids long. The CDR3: CATDRTGTQYF. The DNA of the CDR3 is TGTGCCACGGACAGGACTGGGACCCAGTACTTC.

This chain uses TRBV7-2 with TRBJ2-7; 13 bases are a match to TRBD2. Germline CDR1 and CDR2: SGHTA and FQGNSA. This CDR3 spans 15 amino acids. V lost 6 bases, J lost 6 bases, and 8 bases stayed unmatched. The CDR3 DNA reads TGTGCCAGCAGTTTGACTAGCGGGGGGCCAACCGAGCAGTACTTC. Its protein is CASSLTSGGPTEQYF.

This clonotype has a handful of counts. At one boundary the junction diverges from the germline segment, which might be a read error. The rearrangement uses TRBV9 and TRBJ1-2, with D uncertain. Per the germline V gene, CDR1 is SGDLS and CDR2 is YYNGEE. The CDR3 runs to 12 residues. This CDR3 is CASSVGGYGYTF. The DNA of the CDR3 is TGTGCCAGCAGTGTAGGCGGCTATGGCTACACCTTC.

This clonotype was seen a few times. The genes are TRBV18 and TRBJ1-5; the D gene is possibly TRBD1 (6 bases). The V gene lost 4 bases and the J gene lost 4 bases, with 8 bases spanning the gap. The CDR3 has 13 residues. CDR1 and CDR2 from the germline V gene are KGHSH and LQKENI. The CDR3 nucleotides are TGTGCCAGCTCACAGACAGGAAATCAGCCCCAGCATTTT. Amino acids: CASSQTGNQPQHF.